The 14 T cell receptor beta chains below all came from one sample that was sequenced in a study of long-term antiretroviral therapy in people with HIV. Survey-level immunoSEQ v3.0 assays were run. The assay was immunoSEQ multiplex PCR, and TCRdb's table has in-frame clones only and misses some. The data contain about 28,000 clones, 85% to 90% of them seen just once; the ten biggest clones take up 4.1%. The sequenced sample was unsorted PBMCs, obtained 0.5 years after starting antiretroviral therapy. These receptors all come from a woman under 30 with HIV.

V gene TRBV18 combines with J gene TRBJ2-7; 10 bases are shared with TRBD1. The CDR3 spans 13 residues. The germline V gene has CDR1 KGHSH and CDR2 LQKENI. Unmatched junction bases numbered 4, after V lost 8 bases and J lost 3 bases. CDR3 protein: CASGTGDFYEQYF. The CDR3 DNA sequence: TGTGCCAGCGGGACAGGGGATTTCTACGAGCAGTACTTC.

The chain uses TRBV14 and TRBJ1-2, with D hard to call. Germline CDR1 is SGHDN and CDR2 is FVKESK. The CDR3 has 17 residues. Trimming stripped 0 bases from V and 3 bases from J, with 17 bases between. The CDR3 nucleotides read TGTGCCAGCAGCCAAGATTCCCGGGCCCCCCGGCACTATGGCTACACCTTC. It is translated as CASSQDSRAPRHYGYTF.

This chain links TRBV12-2 with TRBJ2-7; the DNA was not compared with TRBD1, the D call given in the table. TRBV12-2 is described as a pseudogene. The CDR3 runs to 17 residues. This CDR3 is CASRLPPGRWRQDEQYF. The CDR3 DNA sequence: TGTGCAAGTCGCTTGCCCCCCGGGCGGTGGAGACAGGACGAGCAGTACTTC.

Here the CDR3 DNA reads TGTGCCAGCAGCCAAGACCCAGGGGGCACCGGGGAGCTGTTTTTT. As protein: CASSQDPGGTGELFF. The chain carries TRBV4-2 and TRBJ2-2, with TRBD1 identical over 7 bases. The germline gives CDR1 LGHNA, CDR2 YNFKEQ. J was trimmed by 4 bases and V by 0 bases; bases with no gene match: 2. The CDR3 consists of 15 residues.

This clone was seen a handful of times. In DNA, the CDR3 is TGTGCCAGCTCACCTGGTGCAGGAGACTATGGCTACACCTTC. Residues: CASSPGAGDYGYTF. The chain combines TRBV18 with TRBJ1-2; D gene uncertain. Deletions cut 3 bases from V and 3 bases from J, with 11 bases between. The CDR3 sequence is 14 residues long. Germline loops: CDR1 KGHSH, CDR2 LQKENI.

The chain combines TRBV7-8 with TRBJ2-1; 11 bases are shared with TRBD2. The junction had 8 bases not matched to a gene; V was cut back by 1 base and J by 15 bases. The CDR3 runs to 14 residues. Germline CDR1 SGHVS, CDR2 FQNEAQ. CDR3 sequence (DNA): TGTGCCAGCAGCTTAGAGACTAGCGGGATTTTCAGGTTCTTC. Protein sequence: CASSLETSGIFRFF.

Only a few counts were recorded for this clone. The rearrangement joins TRBV27 to TRBJ2-7; 9 nucleotides agree with TRBD2. V shed 6 bases, J shed 5 bases, and the junction held 11 bases outside the gene matches. The germline gives CDR1 MNHEY, CDR2 SMNVEV (reference sequence). The CDR3 consists of 15 residues. The CDR3 spells CASRSWAGGPNEQYF. CDR3 sequence (DNA): TGTGCCAGCAGGTCCTGGGCGGGAGGGCCAAACGAGCAGTACTTC.

CDR3 sequence (DNA): TGTGCCAGCTCACCATCGTGGGAGGGGGAGACCCAGTACTTC. Translating gives CASSPSWEGETQYF. This chain uses TRBV18 with TRBJ2-5; 7 positions match TRBD2. CDR3 length equals 14 residues. Trimming took 2 bases from V and 5 from J; bases not matched to a gene: 5. Germline V gives CDR1 KGHSH, CDR2 LQKENI.

The chain links TRBV19 to TRBJ1-1; 8 positions agree with TRBD1. Germline loops: CDR1 LNHDA, CDR2 SQIVND (reference sequence). V was clipped by 1 base and J by 0 bases; unmatched bases: 4. This CDR3 is 16 amino acids long. The CDR3: CASSIGWTGLNTEAFF. CDR3 bases: TGTGCCAGTAGTATAGGGTGGACAGGGTTGAACACTGAAGCTTTCTTT.

This chain joins TRBV29-1 and TRBJ2-6; D is possibly TRBD1 (5 bases). The CDR3 runs 17 residues. Deletions cut 4 bases from V and 3 bases from J, with 19 bases between. CDR1 is SQVTM and CDR2 is ANQGSEA in the germline V gene. CDR3 sequence reads: CSVASRANPSGANVLTF. The CDR3 DNA sequence: TGCAGCGTTGCCAGCAGGGCGAATCCTAGTGGGGCCAACGTCCTGACTTTC.

The chain couples TRBV10-3 to TRBJ1-2; no firm D call. The CDR3 covers 16 residues. V lost 4 bases and J 4 bases, leaving 19 bases between the germline ends. CDR1 and CDR2 (germline): ENHRY, SYGVKD. The CDR3: CAISGGGRASGYGYTF. The CDR3 DNA reads as TGTGCCATCAGTGGCGGCGGGAGGGCCTCCGGCTATGGCTACACCTTC.

The chain employs TRBV7-2 and TRBJ2-3; no definite D call. Germline V gene lookup returns CDR1 SGHTA and CDR2 FQGNSA. This CDR3 comprises 14 residues. The V end was cut by 4 bases, the J end by 0 bases, with 8 bases between. CDR3 in DNA: TGTGCCAGCAGCTCGACTTCTAGCACAGATACGCAGTATTTT. Protein product: CASSSTSSTDTQYF.

This chain connects TRBV9 to TRBJ2-5; unclear D gene. This CDR3 has 14 amino acids. Germline loops: CDR1 SGDLS, CDR2 YYNGEE. V lost 0 bases to trimming and J lost 5 bases, with 11 bases between them. DNA of the CDR3: TGTGCCAGCAGCGTAGAGGGTGGGCTGGAGACCCAGTACTTC. Amino acid sequence: CASSVEGGLETQYF.

V and J are TRBV4-1 and TRBJ2-4; 8 bases align to TRBD1. The CDR3 loop spans 16 amino acids. From germline, CDR1 is MGHRA and CDR2 YSYEKL. After removal of 3 bases from V and 0 bases from J, the junction contained 4 bases not matched to a gene. The CDR3 spells CASSQATGVAKNIQYF. The CDR3 DNA sequence: TGCGCCAGCAGCCAGGCGACAGGGGTAGCCAAAAACATTCAGTACTTC.